These 30 T cell receptor beta chains originate from one sample sequenced in a study of OX40 agonist ivuxolimab in advanced cancers. Clones were read by immunoSEQ multiplex PCR, and TCRdb kept only the in-frame ones, dropping some. The sample lists approximately 77,000 clones, 85% occurring once. Sample: CD4+ or CD8+ T cells sorted from blood, taken in a trial of the OX40 agonist ivuxolimab. These receptors all come from an adult with an advanced solid tumor such as melanoma, head and neck, liver or kidney cancer.

The rearrangement joins TRBV19 to TRBJ1-1, with D tentatively TRBD1 (5 bases). Trimming took off 9 bases at V and 8 bases at J, with 13 bases between the two ends. This CDR3 is 11 amino acids long. The V gene's germline CDR1 is LNHDA and CDR2 SQIVND (reference sequence). Written as DNA, the CDR3 is TGTGCCAGCAAGTGGGGGGTCGAAGCTTTCTTT. Residues: CASKWGVEAFF.

The chain couples TRBV5-8 to TRBJ2-7; a weak D match, TRBD1 (6 bases). From germline, CDR1 is SGHTS and CDR2 YDEGEE. Trimming left V 4 bases short and J 7 bases short, with 15 bases between. This CDR3 has 13 amino acids. Here the CDR3 DNA reads TGTGCCAGCAGCCGCGACAGGTTGGGGGAGCAGTACTTC. Translating it yields CASSRDRLGEQYF.

This chain joins TRBV5-6 and TRBJ1-2; D unclear. Trimming shortened V by 0 bases and J by 8 bases, and 11 bases separated the two germline ends. Germline CDR1 is SGHDT and CDR2 is YYEEEE. The length of the CDR3 is 13 residues. CDR3 loop: CASSLGSVEGYTF. The CDR3 DNA reads as TGTGCCAGCAGCTTGGGATCTGTGGAGGGCTACACCTTC.

This clone has only one observation. The V gene is TRBV11-2, the J gene TRBJ2-5, with D possibly being TRBD2 (6 bases). Germline V gives CDR1 SGHAT, CDR2 FQNNGV. The CDR3 extends over 14 amino acids. V shed 5 bases and J shed 2 bases, with 12 bases lying between them. CDR3 DNA sequence: TGTGCCAGCAGCCAGGGACTCCGTCAAGAGACCCAGTACTTC. Translated, it gives CASSQGLRQETQYF.

The chain joins TRBV7-2 to TRBJ2-3; D may be TRBD1 (6 bases). Germline values: CDR1 SGHTA, CDR2 FQGNSA. The length of the CDR3 is 12 residues. The V gene lost 8 bases and the J gene lost 8 bases, with 14 bases spanning the gap. CDR3 bases: TGTGCCAGCGTCCTCAGGGGATCTACGCAGTATTTT. Its translation is CASVLRGSTQYF.

This chain connects TRBV28 to TRBJ2-1, with unresolved D. Germline V gene sequence: CDR1 MDHEN, CDR2 SYDVKM. This CDR3 is 13 amino acids long. Deletions cut 1 base from V and 7 bases from J, with 8 bases between. The CDR3 DNA reads as TGTGCCAGCAGTTTATCCCCCCTTAATGAGCAGTTCTTC. It specifies CASSLSPLNEQFF.

The rearrangement joins TRBV5-1 to TRBJ1-2; D ambiguous. CDR3 length: 14 amino acids. Deletions cut 1 base from V and 6 bases from J, with 13 bases between. CDR1 and CDR2 from the germline V gene are SGHRS and YFSETQ. The CDR3 sequence is CASSLLQSGDGYTF. The CDR3 region has the DNA TGCGCCAGCAGCTTGTTGCAAAGCGGGGATGGCTACACCTTC. Filled out from reference TRBV5-1 and TRBJ1-2, the complete variable domain reads KAGVTQTPRYLIKTRGQQVTLSCSPISGHRSVSWYQQTPGQGLQFLFEYFSETQRNKGNFPGRFSGRQFSNSRSEMNVSTLELGDSALYLCASSLLQSGDGYTFGSGTRLTVV.

This clone was detected a few times. The genes are TRBV19 and TRBJ2-3; D might be TRBD1 (6 bases). Between the trimmed V and J ends, which lost 6 bases and 13 bases, there was a span of 17 bases. Germline loops: CDR1 LNHDA, CDR2 SQIVND (reference sequence). The CDR3 runs to 12 residues. Written as DNA, the CDR3 is TGTGCCAGTAGCACCTGGGACAAGCTGGAGTATTTT. It translates to CASSTWDKLEYF.

The chain combines TRBV6-1 with TRBJ2-7, with D hard to call. V lost 1 base to trimming and J lost 2 bases, with 9 bases between them. This CDR3 spans 14 amino acids. Germline V CDR1 and CDR2: MNHNS, SASEGT. The CDR3 protein is CASSEVGSTYEQYF. CDR3 nucleotides: TGTGCCAGCAGTGAAGTTGGCAGTACCTACGAGCAGTACTTC.

The chain links TRBV30 to TRBJ2-7; D is unclear. The CDR3 covers 12 residues. The ends were cut back, 5 bases at V and 2 bases at J, with 10 bases in the middle. The V gene's germline CDR1 is GTSNPN and CDR2 SVGIG (reference sequence). The CDR3 DNA sequence: TGTGCCTGGTCGACGGATGCCTACGAGCAGTACTTC. Protein product: CAWSTDAYEQYF.

The chain uses TRBV7-9 and TRBJ1-4; D is possibly TRBD1 (6 bases). This CDR3 comprises 15 residues. Germline V gives CDR1 SEHNR, CDR2 FQNEAQ (reference sequence). V was shortened by 1 base and J by 8 bases, with 14 bases between the two germline ends. The CDR3 protein is CASSLEGGPGEKLFF. As DNA, the CDR3 is TGTGCCAGCAGCTTAGAGGGGGGCCCTGGCGAAAAACTGTTTTTT.

This chain connects TRBV25-1 to TRBJ1-2, with a possible D match to TRBD1 (5 bases). Trimming shortened V by 2 bases and J by 0 bases, and 13 bases separated the two germline ends. The CDR3 is 16 residues long. Germline V CDR1 and CDR2: MGHDK, SYGVNS. The CDR3 DNA is TGTGCCAGCAGTGAAACTGGGGCCCCTACTAACTATGGCTACACCTTC. It yields the protein CASSETGAPTNYGYTF.

The V and J genes are TRBV6-5 and TRBJ2-7; D is perhaps TRBD1 or TRBD2 (5 bases each). V shed 6 bases and J shed 4 bases, with 13 bases lying between them. The CDR3 consists of 13 residues. Germline V gene data show CDR1 as MNHEY and CDR2 as SVGAGI. The CDR3 spells CASSPDRLYEQYF. The CDR3 DNA sequence: TGTGCCAGCAGCCCTGACAGACTATACGAGCAGTACTTC.

The rearrangement joins TRBV27 to TRBJ1-3; the D is unclear. With 10 bases removed from V and 1 base from J, the gap between germline ends came to 14 bases. The CDR3 extends over 14 amino acids. Germline V gene lookup returns CDR1 MNHEY and CDR2 SMNVEV (reference sequence). In DNA, the CDR3 is TGTGCCACCTCCGGACCGCTATCTGGAAACACCATATATTTT. Amino acid sequence: CATSGPLSGNTIYF.

CDR3 in DNA: TGTGCCAGCAGCTCCCGGGCCCTCTACAATGAGCAGTTCTTC. Translation: CASSSRALYNEQFF. This chain uses TRBV13 with TRBJ2-1, with D hard to call. CDR1 is PRHDT and CDR2 is FYEKMQ in the germline V gene (reference sequence). The CDR3 is made up of 14 amino acids. Trimming removed 4 bases at V and 3 bases at J, with 10 bases between.

The V call is TRBV27, the J call TRBJ2-7; 10 bases agree with TRBD1. This CDR3 spans 14 amino acids. Trimming cost V 4 bases and J 4 bases; bases outside gene matches: 4. Germline CDR1 is MNHEY and CDR2 is SMNVEV (reference sequence). CDR3 in amino acids: CASSWGQGSYEQYF. The DNA of the CDR3 is TGTGCCAGCAGTTGGGGACAGGGGTCTTACGAGCAGTACTTC.

The chain has TRBV7-6 and TRBJ2-7; no firm D call. Per the germline V gene, CDR1 is SGHVS and CDR2 is FNYEAQ. The CDR3 spans 14 residues. V lost 0 bases and J lost 3, with 9 bases in between. CDR3 loop: CASSLAQSSYEQYF. CDR3 DNA sequence: TGTGCCAGCAGCTTAGCGCAGTCTAGCTACGAGCAGTACTTC.

A remark on this clone: A junction end diverges from the germline sequence, so it may reflect a read error. J is TRBJ2-2 and V is TRBV12-5; 10 nucleotides align to TRBD2. The CDR3 consists of 17 residues. Germline V CDR1 and CDR2: LGHNT, FRNRAP. CDR3 bases: TGTGCTAGTGGTCCCTCAGTTACTAGCGGGAACCGCGGGGGGCTGTTTTTT. It specifies CASGPSVTSGNRGGLFF.

In this sample, this clone turned up once. The V gene is TRBV6-6, the J gene TRBJ1-6; D gene uncertain. The CDR3 totals 12 residues. Trimming left V 2 bases short and J 6 bases short, with 2 bases between. Germline CDR1 reads MNHNY; CDR2 reads SVGAGI (reference sequence). The CDR3 DNA is TGTGCCAGCAGTTACCGTAATTCACCCCTCCACTTT. Its protein product is CASSYRNSPLHF.

V and J are TRBV10-3 and TRBJ1-5; TRBD1 might be the D (5 bases). Germline V lookup: CDR1 ENHRY, CDR2 SYGVKD. The CDR3 totals 17 residues. V lost 10 bases and J 3 bases, leaving 25 bases between the germline ends. This CDR3 reads CATANLDSQDYNQPQHF. The CDR3 coding sequence is TGTGCCACCGCCAACCTCGACAGCCAGGACTACAATCAGCCCCAGCATTTT.

The rearrangement links TRBV9 to TRBJ2-7; D is tentatively TRBD1 or TRBD2 (5 bases each). Trimming removed 5 bases from V and 0 bases from J, with 27 bases in between. Germline assignment: CDR1 SGDLS and CDR2 YYNGEE. The CDR3 consists of 19 residues. CDR3 sequence reads: CASRQYEGLPYCHSYEQYF. In DNA form, the CDR3 reads TGTGCCAGCAGGCAGTACGAGGGGCTCCCCTACTGCCACTCCTACGAGCAGTACTTC.

The V gene is TRBV5-6, the J gene TRBJ2-7; D may correspond to TRBD1 or TRBD2 (5 bases each). Germline V gene data show CDR1 as SGHDT and CDR2 as YYEEEE. CDR3 size: 16 residues. Trimming took off 0 bases at V and 2 bases at J, with 15 bases between the two ends. CDR3 sequence: CASSLGAGTTPYEQYF. The CDR3 DNA sequence: TGTGCCAGCAGCTTGGGGGCAGGGACCACCCCCTACGAGCAGTACTTC. The whole variable domain, filled in from reference TRBV5-6 and TRBJ2-7, reads DAGVTQSPTHLIKTRGQQVTLRCSPKSGHDTVSWYQQALGQGPQFIFQYYEEEERQRGNFPDRFSGHQFPNYSSELNVNALLLGDSALYLCASSLGAGTTPYEQYFGPGTRLTVT.

V is TRBV5-4 and J is TRBJ2-5; D is unclear. Per germline, CDR1 SGHNT and CDR2 YYREEE (reference sequence). This CDR3 region has 13 residues. V gave up 4 bases and J gave up 4 bases, with 11 bases separating them. CDR3 in DNA: TGTGCCAGCAGCATAGGACCTGGAGAGACCCAGTACTTC. Amino acids: CASSIGPGETQYF. Variable domain in full (rest from reference TRBV5-4 and TRBJ2-5): ETGVTQSPTHLIKTRGQQVTLRCSSQSGHNTVSWYQQALGQGPQFIFQYYREEENGRGNFPPRFSGLQFPNYSSELNVNALELDDSALYLCASSIGPGETQYFGPGTRLLVL.

The V call is TRBV27, the J call TRBJ2-7, with TRBD1 matching over 9 bases. The CDR3 spans 13 residues. V trimming: 6 bases; J trimming: 6 bases; junction bases outside the gene matches: 6. Germline V gives CDR1 MNHEY, CDR2 SMNVEV (reference sequence). The CDR3 here is CASRTGGATEQYF. In DNA, the CDR3 is TGTGCCAGCAGGACAGGGGGGGCGACCGAGCAGTACTTC.

A single count supports this clone. V is TRBV30 and J is TRBJ1-3; the D gene is possibly TRBD1 (6 bases). CDR3 size: 16 residues. CDR1 and CDR2 (germline): GTSNPN, SVGIG (reference sequence). The V gene lost 3 bases and the J gene lost 1 base, with 16 bases spanning the gap. CDR3 nucleotides: TGTGCCTGGAGGGGGACATTGCCCTTTTCTGGAAACACCATATATTTT. Translation gives CAWRGTLPFSGNTIYF.

There are a few counts of this clone. The gene calls are TRBV28 and TRBJ2-3, with D perhaps assigned TRBD1 or TRBD2 (6 bases each). V was trimmed by 6 bases and J by 3 bases, leaving 16 bases between them. The V gene's germline CDR1 is MDHEN and CDR2 SYDVKM. The CDR3 has 15 amino acids. The CDR3 loop is CASRPPGAGTDTQYF. The CDR3, as DNA: TGTGCCAGCAGACCCCCAGGGGCGGGGACAGATACGCAGTATTTT.

This clone was detected a few times. The chain carries TRBV4-2 and TRBJ2-6; 14 bases fit TRBD2. There are 20 residues in the CDR3. Germline V gives CDR1 LGHNA, CDR2 YNFKEQ. V dropped 4 bases and J dropped 4; count of bases not matched to a gene: 12. The CDR3: CASSPTGTSGSSTGANVLTF. In DNA form, the CDR3 reads TGTGCCAGCAGCCCTACCGGGACTAGCGGGAGCTCAACCGGGGCCAACGTCCTGACTTTC.

The chain joins TRBV11-2 to TRBJ2-5, with D uncertain. Germline V gene sequence: CDR1 SGHAT, CDR2 FQNNGV. Trimming stripped 1 base from V and 3 bases from J, with 6 bases between. CDR3 length: 13 amino acids. The CDR3 here is CASSLGEKETQYF. The CDR3 region has the DNA TGTGCCAGCAGCTTAGGGGAAAAAGAGACCCAGTACTTC.

This clone was recorded a few times. The V gene is TRBV5-3, the J gene TRBJ1-5; D is possibly TRBD1 (5 bases). TRBV5-3 is sorted into the ORF group, with uncertain function. This CDR3 is 16 amino acids long. The V gene lost 1 base and the J gene lost 3 bases, with 14 bases spanning the gap. For the CDR3, the DNA is TGTGCCAGAAGCTTGATCTGGACCGGGACCAATCAGCCCCAGCATTTT. Its translation: CARSLIWTGTNQPQHF.

The chain is built from TRBV7-2 and TRBJ2-3; weak D call: TRBD1 (6 bases). The germline V gene encodes CDR1 SGHTA and CDR2 FQGNSA. The CDR3 length is 14 residues. Between the trimmed V and J ends, which lost 4 bases and 0 bases, there was a span of 8 bases. CDR3: CASSSGQSTDTQYF. The CDR3 bases are TGTGCCAGCAGCTCAGGACAGAGCACAGATACGCAGTATTTT.